This T cell receptor beta chain appears in the sequencing data of a study of blood T cell repertoires in COVID-19. Study-wide background: There were acute and convalescent COVID-19 samples, and they came from the United States, Italy and Spain. PBMCs, B-cell-depleted T cells, or T cells provided the cDNA or gDNA that made up the material.

In the original analysis: It was from reference gene primer amplification that nucleated cell counts were estimated. Repertoires were generated with immunoSEQ multiplex PCR, while TCRdb's copy carries only in-frame clones and drops some. V, J and clone size reflect that table, while D and trimming were determined from the DNA. The sample consists of under 200,000 clones, more than 75% of them appearing once. CDR1 is SQVTM, CDR2 ANQGSEA, per germline. The CDR3 runs to 11 residues. Trimming pared 4 bases from V and 5 bases from J, leaving 8 bases between. The V gene is TRBV29-1, the J gene TRBJ2-5, with D unresolved. Sequencing was performed on peripheral blood. The sequence was obtained from a man younger than 30 with acute or convalescent COVID-19. The CDR3 loop reads CSVGLGETQYF. In nucleotides, the CDR3 is TGCAGCGTTGGACTCGGGGAGACCCAGTACTTC.